The rows below give T cell receptor beta chains drawn from one sample of a study of T cell responses to AZD1222 COVID-19 vaccine. Sequencing was performed with immunoSEQ multiplex PCR; in TCRdb, only in-frame clones are kept and a portion is missing. Among about 45,000 clones, around 90% were seen once, and the ten largest hold 1% to 1.3%. The starting material was peripheral blood, obtained 28 days after the second AZD1222 dose. The origin of the receptors is an adult who received the AZD1222 COVID-19 vaccine. CDR3s include the opening cysteine and the closing phenylalanine or tryptophan. The D gene is left open where the match is weak. The size of a clone is reported for some rows only, either as once, few or many, or as a class for expanded clones.

D: -
V: TRBV28
size: few
J: TRBJ2-1
CDR3: CASSSVGSLSYNEQFF
DNA: TGTGCCAGCAGTTCTGTTGGGAGTCTGTCCTACAATGAGCAGTTCTTC

D: TRBD2
V: TRBV9
size: -
J: TRBJ2-7
CDR3: CASSIGGSSYEQYF
DNA: TGTGCCAGCAGCATCGGGGGGAGCTCCTACGAGCAGTACTTC

D: TRBD2
V: TRBV25-1
size: -
J: TRBJ2-5
CDR3: CASSELGGGLTKETQYF
DNA: TGTGCCAGCAGTGAATTGGGGGGGGGACTAACCAAAGAGACCCAGTACTTC

D: TRBD2
V: TRBV12-5
size: -
J: TRBJ2-1
CDR3: CASGLVTRAGGEQFF
DNA: TGTGCTAGTGGTTTGGTAACGCGAGCGGGAGGTGAGCAGTTCTTC

D: -
V: TRBV25-1
size: -
J: TRBJ1-2
CDR3: CASSEWGDNYGYTF
DNA: TGTGCCAGCAGTGAATGGGGAGATAACTATGGCTACACCTTC

D: -
V: TRBV5-6
size: -
J: TRBJ2-3
CDR3: CASSSADTQYF
DNA: TGTGCCAGCAGCAGCGCAGATACGCAGTATTTT

D: -
V: TRBV7-2
size: -
J: TRBJ1-1
CDR3: CASSPHGPRSTEAFF
DNA: TGTGCCAGCAGCCCCCATGGGCCGAGGAGCACTGAAGCTTTCTTT

D: -
V: TRBV29-1
size: -
J: TRBJ1-1
CDR3: CSVGWQYTEAFF
DNA: TGCAGCGTTGGGTGGCAGTACACTGAAGCTTTCTTT

D: TRBD2
V: TRBV5-1
size: -
J: TRBJ2-7
CDR3: CASSPLAGGSYEQYF
DNA: TGCGCCAGCAGCCCGCTAGCGGGAGGGTCCTACGAGCAGTACTTC

D: -
V: TRBV7-2
size: -
J: TRBJ2-1
CDR3: CASSLRGGGSIEQFF
DNA: TGTGCCAGCAGCTTACGGGGAGGAGGTTCAATTGAGCAGTTCTTC

D: -
V: TRBV29-1
size: -
J: TRBJ1-4
CDR3: CSVRNEKLFF
DNA: TGCAGCGTTAGGAATGAAAAACTGTTTTTT

D: -
V: TRBV5-5
size: -
J: TRBJ1-3
CDR3: CASSLAGFSGNTIYF
DNA: TGTGCCAGCAGCTTGGCCGGGTTCTCTGGAAACACCATATATTTT

D: TRBD2
V: TRBV7-2
size: -
J: TRBJ2-7
CDR3: CASSLGTSGSSEQYF
DNA: TGTGCCAGCAGCCTTGGGACTAGCGGGTCTTCCGAGCAGTACTTC

D: -
V: TRBV2
size: -
J: TRBJ2-1
CDR3: CASSIAGNNEQFF
DNA: TGTGCCAGCAGTATTGCGGGGAACAATGAGCAGTTCTTC

D: TRBD1
V: TRBV9
size: -
J: TRBJ2-3
CDR3: CASSEEGAPADTQYF
DNA: TGTGCCAGCAGCGAAGAGGGGGCGCCGGCGGATACGCAGTATTTT

D: -
V: TRBV28
size: -
J: TRBJ2-5
CDR3: CASRFRPQETQYF
DNA: TGTGCCAGCAGATTTAGGCCCCAAGAGACCCAGTACTTC

D: TRBD1
V: TRBV19
size: -
J: TRBJ2-7
CDR3: CASSDPGQGSYEQYF
DNA: TGTGCCAGTAGTGATCCGGGACAGGGGTCCTACGAGCAGTACTTC

D: -
V: TRBV9
size: -
J: TRBJ2-7
CDR3: CASSAYTSGSYEQYF
DNA: TGTGCCAGCAGCGCATATACATCAGGGTCCTACGAGCAGTACTTC

D: TRBD1
V: TRBV4-1
size: -
J: TRBJ1-1
CDR3: CASSQTLRDRGTEAFF
DNA: TGCGCCAGCAGCCAAACCCTTAGGGACAGGGGAACTGAAGCTTTCTTT

D: -
V: TRBV27
size: -
J: TRBJ1-6
CDR3: CASRDVNSPLHF
DNA: TGTGCCAGCAGGGACGTTAATTCACCCCTCCACTTT

D: -
V: TRBV5-4
size: -
J: TRBJ2-7
CDR3: CASRGRSSYEQYF
DNA: TGTGCCAGCCGGGGACGGAGCTCCTACGAGCAGTACTTC

D: TRBD1
V: TRBV7-2
size: few
J: TRBJ1-3
CDR3: CASSIFTDRAGGNTIYF
DNA: TGTGCCAGCAGTATTTTCACTGACAGGGCAGGTGGAAACACCATATATTTT

D: TRBD2
V: TRBV7-2
size: -
J: TRBJ2-7
CDR3: CASSGAGTSGETSYEQYF
DNA: TGTGCCAGCAGCGGCGCCGGGACTAGCGGGGAGACATCCTACGAGCAGTACTTC

D: TRBD2
V: TRBV5-1
size: -
J: TRBJ2-5
CDR3: CASSRGLAGEETQYF
DNA: TGCGCCAGCAGCCGCGGACTAGCGGGAGAAGAGACCCAGTACTTC

D: -
V: TRBV4-1
size: -
J: TRBJ2-3
CDR3: CASSPPNGRRDTQYF
DNA: TGCGCCAGCAGCCCCCCTAATGGCAGGAGAGATACGCAGTATTTT

D: -
V: TRBV30
size: -
J: TRBJ1-3
CDR3: CAWSGGYSGNTIYF
DNA: TGTGCCTGGAGTGGGGGATACTCTGGAAACACCATATATTTT

D: -
V: TRBV27
size: -
J: TRBJ2-2
CDR3: CASSLLGVGELFF
DNA: TGTGCCAGCAGTTTATTGGGAGTCGGGGAGCTGTTTTTT

D: -
V: TRBV10-2
size: -
J: TRBJ2-1
CDR3: CASRTGSEQFF
DNA: TGCGCCAGCAGAACAGGATCCGAGCAGTTCTTC

D: -
V: TRBV15
size: -
J: TRBJ1-4
CDR3: CATSRDAGEKLFF
DNA: TGTGCCACCAGCAGAGATGCAGGAGAAAAACTGTTTTTT

D: -
V: TRBV21-1
size: -
J: TRBJ2-7
CDR3: CASSALRGYHEQYF
DNA: TGTGCCAGCAGCGCGCTCAGGGGGTACCACGAGCAGTACTTC

D: -
V: TRBV6-2/TRBV6-3
size: -
J: TRBJ1-5
CDR3: CASSPRSNSNQPQHF
DNA: TGTGCCAGCAGCCCAAGAAGTAATAGCAATCAGCCCCAGCATTTT

D: TRBD1
V: TRBV27
size: -
J: TRBJ1-1
CDR3: CASSPGDRANTEAFF
DNA: TGTGCCAGCAGTCCGGGGGACAGGGCGAACACTGAAGCTTTCTTT

D: TRBD1
V: TRBV19
size: -
J: TRBJ1-5
CDR3: CATSRDRGSVDQPQHF
DNA: TGTGCCACGTCCCGGGACAGGGGTTCGGTGGATCAGCCCCAGCATTTT

D: -
V: TRBV11-2
size: -
J: TRBJ2-7
CDR3: CASRPDSTYEQYF
DNA: TGTGCCAGCAGGCCCGACAGCACCTACGAGCAGTACTTC

D: -
V: TRBV2
size: once
J: TRBJ1-6
CDR3: CASYLTFEQGVYNSPLHF
DNA: TGTGCCAGCTACCTCACTTTTGAGCAGGGAGTCTACAATTCACCCCTCCACTTT

D: -
V: TRBV24-1
size: once
J: TRBJ2-1
CDR3: CATSDHSDHRAVKYNEQFF
DNA: TGTGCCACCAGTGATCACTCCGACCACAGGGCGGTAAAATACAATGAGCAGTTCTTC

D: -
V: TRBV4-3
size: -
J: TRBJ2-4
CDR3: CASSQDWWAAKNIQYF
DNA: TGCGCCAGCAGCCAAGATTGGTGGGCGGCCAAAAACATTCAGTACTTC

D: -
V: TRBV4-1
size: -
J: TRBJ2-7
CDR3: CASSQIGSRDEQYF
DNA: TGCGCCAGCAGCCAAATTGGGAGTCGCGACGAGCAGTACTTC

D: -
V: TRBV24-1
size: -
J: TRBJ2-1
CDR3: CATSSSSSFYNEQFF
DNA: TGTGCCACCAGTAGTAGCTCTTCTTTCTACAATGAGCAGTTCTTC

D: TRBD2
V: TRBV7-9
size: -
J: TRBJ2-7
CDR3: CASSLVGLAEPYEQYF
DNA: TGTGCCAGCAGCTTAGTTGGCCTAGCGGAACCCTACGAGCAGTACTTC

D: -
V: TRBV11-2
size: -
J: TRBJ2-7
CDR3: CASSIGPLGRSYEQYF
DNA: TGTGCCAGCAGCATCGGACCGTTAGGGCGGTCCTACGAGCAGTACTTC

D: -
V: TRBV7-2
size: -
J: TRBJ2-7
CDR3: CASSLILGRTYEQYF
DNA: TGTGCCAGCAGCTTGATTCTGGGACGCACCTACGAGCAGTACTTC

D: TRBD1
V: TRBV4-2
size: -
J: TRBJ2-7
CDR3: CASSLGTGWVYEQYF
DNA: TGTGCCAGCAGCCTAGGGACAGGGTGGGTTTACGAGCAGTACTTC

D: -
V: TRBV5-6
size: -
J: TRBJ2-1
CDR3: CASTRGGIHYNEQFF
DNA: TGTGCCAGCACTAGAGGGGGGATCCATTACAATGAGCAGTTCTTC

D: TRBD1
V: TRBV19
size: -
J: TRBJ1-4
CDR3: CASSTPGQDTTNEKLFF
DNA: TGTGCCAGTAGTACCCCGGGACAGGATACAACTAATGAAAAACTGTTTTTT

D: TRBD2
V: TRBV5-1
size: -
J: TRBJ2-1
CDR3: CASSLLTSGRYNEQFF
DNA: TGCGCCAGCAGCTTGTTGACCAGCGGGAGGTACAATGAGCAGTTCTTC

D: TRBD2
V: TRBV7-6
size: -
J: TRBJ2-1
CDR3: CASSPSGEEQFF
DNA: TGTGCCAGCAGCCCAAGCGGGGAAGAGCAGTTCTTC